Presented here are 32 T cell receptor beta chains from one specimen sequenced in a study of shared clonotypes between healthy human individuals. Data came from immunoSEQ multiplex PCR; TCRdb stores just in-frame clones and leaves some out. The sample records around 1 million clones, more than 75% being singletons. The sample was memory CD4+ T cells sorted from blood. The subset: CD45RA-negative fraction. The receptors originated from a man aged 18 to 35 in good health.

The chain employs TRBV30 and TRBJ1-2, with 9 bases matching TRBD1. In germline, CDR1 is GTSNPN, CDR2 SVGIG (reference sequence). This CDR3 has 14 amino acids. The V gene end was trimmed by 3 bases and the J gene end by 8 bases; junction bases not matched to a gene: 10. The CDR3 region has the DNA TGTGCCTGGAGCCAGGACAGGGGCTCTGGGGGCTACACCTTC. Protein: CAWSQDRGSGGYTF. The variable domain in full, with the rest retrieved from reference TRBV30 and TRBJ1-2, is SQTIHQWPATLVQPVGSPLSLECTVEGTSNPNLYWYRQAAGRGLQLLFYSVGIGQISSEVPQNLSASRPQDRQFILSSKKLLLSDSGFYLCAWSQDRGSGGYTFGSGTRLTVV.

The rearrangement joins TRBV10-2 to TRBJ1-3, with a possible D match to TRBD1 (6 bases). The CDR3 covers 16 residues. V was cut by 2 bases and J by 4 bases, with 15 bases left in between. Germline lookup yields CDR1 WSHSY and CDR2 SAAADI. The DNA for the CDR3 is TGCGCCAGCAGTGAGAGCCCCGGGACACCGGGAAACACCATATATTTT. It specifies CASSESPGTPGNTIYF.

The chain couples TRBV10-3 to TRBJ1-3, with D tentatively TRBD1 (6 bases). Germline V CDR1 and CDR2: ENHRY, SYGVKD. The V end lost 3 bases, the J end lost 0 bases, and 12 bases lay between the germline ends. The CDR3 covers 16 residues. The CDR3 sequence is CAISELGQSSGNTIYF. DNA for the CDR3: TGTGCCATCAGTGAATTGGGACAAAGCTCTGGAAACACCATATATTTT.

This clone showed up just once. This sequence joins TRBV2 and TRBJ2-2; TRBD1 might be the D (6 bases). Deletions cut 4 bases from V and 4 bases from J, with 10 bases between. CDR1 is SNHLY, CDR2 FYNNEI, per germline. The CDR3 is 14 residues long. The CDR3 reads CASSGGTTTGELFF. The CDR3 region has the DNA TGTGCCAGCAGTGGGGGGACAACCACCGGGGAGCTGTTTTTT.

The chain carries TRBV7-2 and TRBJ1-1; D is unclear. Deletions cut 0 bases from V and 9 bases from J, with 17 bases between. Germline V gene data show CDR1 as SGHTA and CDR2 as FQGNSA. The CDR3 covers 15 residues. CDR3 residues: CASSLAIDAGWKAFF. The CDR3 DNA reads TGTGCCAGCAGCTTAGCTATCGACGCGGGGTGGAAAGCTTTCTTT.

This chain links TRBV30 with TRBJ2-5; TRBD2 matches 9 bases. Germline CDR1 reads GTSNPN; CDR2 reads SVGIG (reference sequence). The CDR3 runs 14 residues. V lost 2 bases and J lost 2; bases outside the gene matches: 3. The CDR3 spells CAWSTGLAQETQYF. CDR3 DNA sequence: TGTGCCTGGAGTACGGGACTAGCACAAGAGACCCAGTACTTC. Full variable domain (outside the CDR3, taken from reference TRBV30 and TRBJ2-5): SQTIHQWPATLVQPVGSPLSLECTVEGTSNPNLYWYRQAAGRGLQLLFYSVGIGQISSEVPQNLSASRPQDRQFILSSKKLLLSDSGFYLCAWSTGLAQETQYFGPGTRLLVL.

The gene calls are TRBV5-1 and TRBJ2-1; the match to TRBD2 covers 12 bases. V dropped 4 bases and J dropped 8; count of bases not matched to a gene: 13. The CDR3 is made up of 17 amino acids. Germline V gives CDR1 SGHRS, CDR2 YFSETQ. The CDR3 reads CASSPNRLAGVLDEQFF. The CDR3 DNA is TGCGCCAGCAGCCCGAACCGACTAGCGGGAGTATTGGATGAGCAGTTCTTC.

This clone has more than one count but fewer than ten. The V call is TRBV7-2, the J call TRBJ2-1, with D perhaps TRBD1 or TRBD2 (5 bases each). This CDR3 is built from 15 residues. Germline CDR1 is SGHTA and CDR2 is FQGNSA. Deletions cut 9 bases from V and 5 bases from J, with 20 bases between. CDR3 nucleotides: TGTGCCAGTTATTTACCGGGACGGAAAAACAATGAGCAGTTCTTC. Its protein product is CASYLPGRKNNEQFF.

The V gene is TRBV10-1, the J gene TRBJ1-1; D possibly corresponds to TRBD1 (5 bases). The germline CDR1 and CDR2 sequences are WNHNN and SYGVQD (reference sequence). V lost 6 bases and J lost 3, with 14 bases in between. The CDR3 consists of 14 residues. The DNA of the CDR3 is TGCGCCAGCAGCCAAGCGGGGACCGACACTGAAGCTTTCTTT. Protein: CASSQAGTDTEAFF.

The chain is built from TRBV28 and TRBJ2-2, with D hard to call. Germline lookup yields CDR1 MDHEN and CDR2 SYDVKM. The V end was cut by 6 bases, the J end by 6 bases, with 5 bases between. The CDR3 loop spans 11 amino acids. In DNA form, the CDR3 reads TGTGCCAGCAGAGTGGCCGGGGAGCTGTTTTTT. Amino acids: CASRVAGELFF. The variable domain in full, with the rest retrieved from reference TRBV28 and TRBJ2-2, is DVKVTQSSRYLVKRTGEKVFLECVQDMDHENMFWYRQDPGLGLRLIYFSYDVKMKEKGDIPEGYSVSREKKERFSLILESASTNQTSMYLCASRVAGELFFGEGSRLTVL.

This rearrangement joins TRBV5-1 to TRBJ1-2; the D gene is possibly TRBD1 (6 bases). CDR3 length: 15 residues. V dropped 4 bases and J dropped 3 bases, with 16 bases sitting between them. Germline V CDR1 and CDR2: SGHRS, YFSETQ. CDR3 residues: CASSRDGQRHYGYTF. The DNA for the CDR3 is TGCGCCAGCAGCAGGGACGGACAGAGGCACTATGGCTACACCTTC.

The chain employs TRBV19 and TRBJ1-6; perhaps TRBD1 as D (5 bases). Between the trimmed V and J ends, which lost 5 bases and 9 bases, there was a span of 17 bases. This CDR3 has 15 amino acids. Germline assignment: CDR1 LNHDA and CDR2 SQIVND (reference sequence). The CDR3 DNA reads TGTGCCAGTAGTCCCTTATTTACAGGCGGTTCACCCCTCCACTTT. Protein product: CASSPLFTGGSPLHF.

This chain links TRBV6-5 with TRBJ1-5, with 7 bases lining up with TRBD1. V lost 4 bases, J lost 4 bases, and 10 bases stayed unmatched. This CDR3 is built from 16 residues. Germline CDR1 and CDR2: MNHEY and SVGAGI. The CDR3 reads CASSSRTGNLNQPQHF. CDR3 coding DNA: TGTGCCAGCAGTTCCAGGACAGGAAATTTGAATCAGCCCCAGCATTTT.

This clone was observed a single time. The genes are TRBV7-2 and TRBJ2-3; TRBD2 aligns across 7 bases. CDR1 and CDR2 (germline): SGHTA, FQGNSA. Germline trimming cut 5 bases from V and 6 bases from J; bases unmatched to any gene: 17. This CDR3 comprises 17 residues. The CDR3 spells CASSGLGGRGPGDTQYF. DNA for the CDR3: TGTGCCAGCAGCGGTTTGGGAGGGAGGGGACCCGGGGATACGCAGTATTTT.

In this sample, this clone turned up a few times. The chain links TRBV2 to TRBJ1-1; TRBD1 matches at 10 bases. CDR3 length: 14 residues. Trimming at V came to 7 bases and at J to 5 bases, leaving 7 bases not matched to a gene. Germline assignment: CDR1 SNHLY and CDR2 FYNNEI. The CDR3 reads CASTFDRGPTEAFF. CDR3 sequence (DNA): TGTGCCAGCACCTTCGACAGGGGGCCTACTGAAGCTTTCTTT.

The chain couples TRBV5-1 to TRBJ1-3; 7 bases are shared with TRBD1. Germline V gives CDR1 SGHRS, CDR2 YFSETQ. This CDR3 region has 15 residues. V lost 4 bases to trimming and J lost 0 bases; unmatched junction nucleotides: 4. The CDR3, as DNA: TGCGCCAGCAGCCGGGACAGCGACTCTGGAAACACCATATATTTT. Its protein is CASSRDSDSGNTIYF.

The DNA of the CDR3 is TGTGCCAGCAGTGGAAGTACCGGGAGAACACAAGAGACCCAGTACTTC. It is translated as CASSGSTGRTQETQYF. The rearrangement links TRBV25-1 to TRBJ2-5, with a weak D call TRBD2 (6 bases). Germline CDR1 and CDR2: MGHDK and SYGVNS. V was shortened by 4 bases and J by 2 bases, with 17 bases between the two germline ends. CDR3 length: 16 residues.

The rearrangement joins TRBV19 to TRBJ2-1; 11 positions match TRBD2. V lost 8 bases, J lost 0 bases, and 6 bases stayed unmatched. The CDR3 length is 16 residues. The germline V gene encodes CDR1 LNHDA and CDR2 SQIVND (reference sequence). CDR3 sequence: CASRTSGQSSYNEQFF. In DNA form, the CDR3 reads TGTGCCAGTCGGACTAGCGGGCAGAGCTCCTACAATGAGCAGTTCTTC.

The chain has TRBV27 and TRBJ2-7, with 7 bases lining up with TRBD1. Germline V gene data show CDR1 as MNHEY and CDR2 as SMNVEV (reference sequence). V shed 6 bases and J 7 bases; nucleotides not matched to a gene: 12. The CDR3 length is 14 residues. The CDR3 is CASRMLQGTGEQYF. CDR3 DNA sequence: TGTGCCAGCAGGATGCTACAGGGGACGGGGGAGCAGTACTTC.

This sequence joins TRBV11-2 and TRBJ2-3, with D possibly TRBD2 on 6 matching bases. CDR3 length: 16 amino acids. CDR1 SGHAT and CDR2 FQNNGV come from the germline V gene. Trimming left V 2 bases short and J 6 bases short, with 18 bases between. CDR3 sequence (DNA): TGTGCCAGCAGCTTAAAATGGGGGGTTGCGACGGATACGCAGTATTTT. Its protein is CASSLKWGVATDTQYF.

J is TRBJ1-1 and V is TRBV25-1; 8 bases are a match to TRBD1. The V and J ends lost 3 bases and 1 base, in that order; junction bases with no gene match: 4. The germline V gene has CDR1 MGHDK and CDR2 SYGVNS. The CDR3 sequence is 15 residues long. The CDR3 nucleotides read TGTGCCAGCAGTGACACCGGGACAGGGAACACTGAAGCTTTCTTT. Its translation: CASSDTGTGNTEAFF.

The V call is TRBV6-1, the J call TRBJ1-3; D gene unclear. CDR1 MNHNS and CDR2 SASEGT come from the germline V gene. The CDR3 is 14 residues long. With 1 base removed from V and 7 bases from J, the gap between germline ends came to 11 bases. CDR3 amino acids: CASSEDRLRNTIYF. The CDR3 region has the DNA TGTGCCAGCAGTGAAGACCGCTTACGGAACACCATATATTTT.

This clone is a singleton in its sample. J is TRBJ1-1 and V is TRBV5-1; D might be TRBD1 (6 bases). This CDR3 spans 15 amino acids. Germline V gene data show CDR1 as SGHRS and CDR2 as YFSETQ. With 0 bases removed from V and 3 bases from J, the gap between germline ends came to 12 bases. In nucleotides, the CDR3 is TGCGCCAGCAGCTTGGATCGGGGGCACGACACTGAAGCTTTCTTT. Translation: CASSLDRGHDTEAFF.

The chain uses TRBV11-2 and TRBJ2-7; no clear D. The germline V and J ends were trimmed by 5 bases and 1 base, with 12 bases remaining between them. The CDR3 contains 14 residues. Germline V CDR1 and CDR2: SGHAT, FQNNGV. CDR3 in DNA: TGTGCCAGCAGCCCGATAAGGGCGTCCTACGAGCAGTACTTC. It yields the protein CASSPIRASYEQYF.

The J gene is TRBJ2-3, the V gene TRBV4-1, with 10 bases that match TRBD2. There are 18 residues in the CDR3. CDR1 is MGHRA and CDR2 is YSYEKL in the germline V gene. V shed 0 bases, J shed 5 bases, and the junction held 11 bases outside the gene matches. This CDR3 reads CASSQDGYSGGSVDTQYF. CDR3 nucleotide sequence: TGCGCCAGCAGCCAAGATGGCTATAGCGGGGGGTCGGTAGATACGCAGTATTTT.

The chain uses TRBV7-9 and TRBJ2-3; 10 bases align to TRBD1. Germline CDR1 is SEHNR and CDR2 is FQNEAQ (reference sequence). The CDR3 extends over 16 amino acids. With 6 bases clipped from V and 2 bases from J, the junction kept 8 bases outside the gene matches. CDR3 nucleotides: TGTGCCAGCAGACCCGGGACAGGGGCCTTCACAGATACGCAGTATTTT. Translation gives CASRPGTGAFTDTQYF.

This chain links TRBV9 with TRBJ2-2, with 9 bases lining up with TRBD2. The CDR3 is made up of 20 amino acids. The V gene end was trimmed by 2 bases and the J gene end by 4 bases; junction bases not matched to a gene: 18. The V gene's germline CDR1 is SGDLS and CDR2 YYNGEE. CDR3 protein: CASSVWALAGSIKATGELFF. CDR3 bases: TGTGCCAGCAGCGTGTGGGCACTAGCGGGCTCAATTAAGGCCACCGGGGAGCTGTTTTTT.

This clone was detected only once. V is TRBV6-1 and J is TRBJ2-3; 7 nucleotides line up with TRBD2. V lost 4 bases to trimming and J lost 6 bases; unmatched junction nucleotides: 13. This CDR3 is 16 amino acids long. Germline assignment: CDR1 MNHNS and CDR2 SASEGT. CDR3 region: CASSGAGDLSSDTQYF. The CDR3 DNA reads TGTGCCAGCAGTGGCGCGGGAGACCTTTCATCGGATACGCAGTATTTT.

This rearrangement joins TRBV10-3 to TRBJ2-3; tentatively, D is TRBD2 (5 bases). V was clipped by 4 bases and J by 5 bases, with 16 bases between them. Germline CDR1 is ENHRY and CDR2 is SYGVKD. CDR3 size: 15 residues. The CDR3 here is CAISVGGLEGDTQYF. The CDR3 nucleotides are TGTGCCATCAGTGTAGGAGGTCTCGAGGGAGATACGCAGTATTTT.

V and J are TRBV4-1 and TRBJ2-1, with 11 bases that match TRBD2. After removal of 4 bases from V and 4 bases from J, the junction contained 9 bases not matched to a gene. In germline, CDR1 is MGHRA, CDR2 YSYEKL. The CDR3 spans 17 residues. CDR3 region: CASSPTPGTSGYNEQFF. CDR3 DNA: TGCGCCAGCAGCCCAACCCCCGGGACTAGCGGATACAATGAGCAGTTCTTC.

The chain is built from TRBV5-1 and TRBJ1-1; 9 nucleotides agree with TRBD1. The germline V gene has CDR1 SGHRS and CDR2 YFSETQ. This CDR3 comprises 14 residues. V lost 4 bases to trimming and J lost 6 bases; unmatched junction nucleotides: 7. The CDR3 DNA reads as TGCGCCAGCAGCGCGGACAGGGGTTTCCCTGAAGCTTTCTTT. Translation: CASSADRGFPEAFF. Complete variable domain (other parts from reference TRBV5-1 and TRBJ1-1): KAGVTQTPRYLIKTRGQQVTLSCSPISGHRSVSWYQQTPGQGLQFLFEYFSETQRNKGNFPGRFSGRQFSNSRSEMNVSTLELGDSALYLCASSADRGFPEAFFGQGTRLTVV.

The chain employs TRBV7-2 and TRBJ2-1; tentatively, D is TRBD2 (5 bases). The CDR3 runs to 12 residues. In germline, CDR1 is SGHTA, CDR2 FQGNSA. V lost 2 bases and J lost 12, with 11 bases in between. The CDR3 sequence: CASSLRGPGQFF. The CDR3 DNA sequence: TGTGCCAGCAGCTTACGGGGTCCAGGGCAGTTCTTC.